The next 4 T cell receptor beta chains were all read from a single sample in a study of T-cell reconstitution after alpha-beta-depleted transplantation in children. A TCRbeta library incorporating unique molecular identifiers was prepared. TCRdb redid the calling of the PCR reads with MiXCR, one entry per CDR3 protein. There are about 420,000 distinct CDR3 sequences in the sample; roughly a tenth occur only once, and about 5% lies in the top ten. Specimen: PBMCs from the stem cell graft donor, collected from the stem cell graft. Receptors were obtained from a human donor who donated a stem cell graft to a child with acute myeloid leukemia.

This clonotype occurred a few times. J is TRBJ2-1 and V is TRBV7-3; TRBD2 matches 7 bases. Looked up from germline, CDR1 is SGHTA and CDR2 is FQGTGA. V trimming: 1 base; J trimming: 5 bases; junction bases outside the gene matches: 26. The CDR3 consists of 22 residues. The CDR3 sequence is CASSLICWVWEGVASGNNEQFF. CDR3 bases: TGTGCCAGCAGCTTAATTTGCTGGGTATGGGAAGGTGTGGCTAGCGGAAACAATGAGCAGTTCTTC.

The chain joins TRBV10-3 to TRBJ2-5, with D possibly TRBD2 on 5 matching bases. The V end was cut by 0 bases, the J end by 5 bases, with 25 bases between. The CDR3 sequence is 19 residues long. Germline CDR1 reads ENHRY; CDR2 reads SYGVKD. The CDR3 loop reads CAISESPFLGSSQQETQYF. The CDR3 nucleotides are TGTGCCATCAGTGAGTCCCCCTTTTTGGGGAGCTCCCAGCAGGAGACCCAGTACTTC.

Remarks on this clonotype: The junction does not match germline at one end; this may be a read error. DNA for the CDR3: TGTGCTAGCAGCCCCATAGCGGGAGGAAGTGAGCAGTTCTTC. Protein sequence: CASSPIAGGSEQFF. The rearrangement joins TRBV7-7 to TRBJ2-1; 10 bases are a match to TRBD2. The CDR3 has 14 residues. The V gene's germline CDR1 is SSHAT and CDR2 FNYEAQ (reference sequence).

The chain carries TRBV27 and TRBJ2-3; 8 bases match TRBD1. The trim removed 1 base at V and 5 bases at J, leaving 11 bases unmatched. CDR3 length equals 17 residues. Germline loops: CDR1 MNHEY, CDR2 SMNVEV (reference sequence). The CDR3 loop reads CASSLLGTGRVEDTQYF. CDR3 sequence (DNA): TGTGCCAGCAGTTTATTAGGGACAGGCAGGGTAGAAGATACGCAGTATTTT.